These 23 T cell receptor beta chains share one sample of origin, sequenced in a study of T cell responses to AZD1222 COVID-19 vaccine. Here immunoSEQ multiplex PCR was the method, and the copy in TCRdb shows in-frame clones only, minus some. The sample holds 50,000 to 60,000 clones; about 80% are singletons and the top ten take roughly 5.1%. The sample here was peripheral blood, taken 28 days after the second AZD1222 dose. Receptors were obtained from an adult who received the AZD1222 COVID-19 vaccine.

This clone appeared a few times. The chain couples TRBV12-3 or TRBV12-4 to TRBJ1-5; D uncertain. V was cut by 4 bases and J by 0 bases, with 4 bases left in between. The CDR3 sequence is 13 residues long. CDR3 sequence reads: CASSSTSNQPQHF. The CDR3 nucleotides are TGTGCCAGCAGTTCGACTAGCAATCAGCCCCAGCATTTT.

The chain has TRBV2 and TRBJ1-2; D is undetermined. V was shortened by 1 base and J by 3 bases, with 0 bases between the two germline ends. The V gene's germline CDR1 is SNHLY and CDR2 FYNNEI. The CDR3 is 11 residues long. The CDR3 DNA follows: TGTGCCAGCAGTGAAGACTATGGCTACACCTTC. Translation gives CASSEDYGYTF.

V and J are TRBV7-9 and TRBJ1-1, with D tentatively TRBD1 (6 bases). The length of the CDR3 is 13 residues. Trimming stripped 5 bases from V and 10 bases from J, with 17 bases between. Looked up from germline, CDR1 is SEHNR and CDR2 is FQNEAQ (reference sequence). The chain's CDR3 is CASSTQGPRGAFF. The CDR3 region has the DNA TGTGCCAGCAGCACCCAGGGGCCAAGGGGAGCTTTCTTT. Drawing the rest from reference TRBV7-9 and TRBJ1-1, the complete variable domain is DTGVSQNPRHKITKRGQNVTFRCDPISEHNRLYWYRQTLGQGPEFLTYFQNEAQLEKSRLLSDRFSAERPKGSFSTLEIQRTEQGDSAMYLCASSTQGPRGAFFGQGTRLTVV.

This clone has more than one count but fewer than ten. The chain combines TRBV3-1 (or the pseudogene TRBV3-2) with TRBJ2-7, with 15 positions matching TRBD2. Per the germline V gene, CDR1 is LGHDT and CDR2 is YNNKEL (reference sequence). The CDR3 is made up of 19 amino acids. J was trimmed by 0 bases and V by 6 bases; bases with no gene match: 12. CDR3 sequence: CASSLTRTSGRVSSYEQYF. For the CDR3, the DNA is TGTGCCAGCAGTCTTACTAGGACTAGCGGGAGGGTGAGCTCCTACGAGCAGTACTTC.

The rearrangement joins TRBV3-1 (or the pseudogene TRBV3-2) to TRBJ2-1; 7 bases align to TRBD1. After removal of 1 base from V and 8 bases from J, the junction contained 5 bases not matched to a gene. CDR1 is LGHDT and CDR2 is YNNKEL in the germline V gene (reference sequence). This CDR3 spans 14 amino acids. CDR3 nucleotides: TGTGCCAGCAGCCAAGGCTACAGGGGCCATGAGCAGTTCTTC. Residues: CASSQGYRGHEQFF.

The CDR3 nucleotides read TGTGCCAGCAGCCAAGGACAGGGGAGCAATCAGCCCCAGCATTTT. It yields the protein CASSQGQGSNQPQHF. The chain combines TRBV6-6 with TRBJ1-5; 9 bases agree with TRBD1. After removal of 6 bases from V and 1 base from J, the junction contained 4 bases not matched to a gene. The germline gives CDR1 MNHNY, CDR2 SVGAGI (reference sequence). CDR3 length: 15 amino acids.

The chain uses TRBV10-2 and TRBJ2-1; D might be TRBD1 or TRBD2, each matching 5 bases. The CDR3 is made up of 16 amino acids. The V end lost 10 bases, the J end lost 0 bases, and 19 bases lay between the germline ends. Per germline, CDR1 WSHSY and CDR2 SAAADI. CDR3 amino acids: CATRDHMTYSYNEQFF. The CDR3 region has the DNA TGCGCCACCCGGGACCATATGACCTACTCCTACAATGAGCAGTTCTTC.

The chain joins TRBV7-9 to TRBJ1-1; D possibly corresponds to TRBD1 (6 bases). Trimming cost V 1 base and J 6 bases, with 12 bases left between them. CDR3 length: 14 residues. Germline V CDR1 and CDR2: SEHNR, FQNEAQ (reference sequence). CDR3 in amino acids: CASSLVGGPAEAFF. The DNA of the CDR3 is TGTGCCAGCAGCTTAGTTGGGGGGCCGGCTGAAGCTTTCTTT.

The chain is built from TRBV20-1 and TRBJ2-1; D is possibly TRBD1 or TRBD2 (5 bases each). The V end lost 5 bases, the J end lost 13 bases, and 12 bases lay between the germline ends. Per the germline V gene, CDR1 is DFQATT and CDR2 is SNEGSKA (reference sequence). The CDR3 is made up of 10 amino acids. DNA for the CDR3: TGCAGTGCTTACCGGGACCGTCAGTTCTTC. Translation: CSAYRDRQFF.

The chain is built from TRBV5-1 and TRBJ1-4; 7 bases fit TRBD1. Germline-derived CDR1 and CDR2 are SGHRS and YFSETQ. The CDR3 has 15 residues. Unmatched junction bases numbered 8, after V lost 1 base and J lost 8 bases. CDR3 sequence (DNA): TGCGCCAGCAGCTTGATAGGACAGGAGGGAGAAAAACTGTTTTTT. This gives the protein CASSLIGQEGEKLFF.

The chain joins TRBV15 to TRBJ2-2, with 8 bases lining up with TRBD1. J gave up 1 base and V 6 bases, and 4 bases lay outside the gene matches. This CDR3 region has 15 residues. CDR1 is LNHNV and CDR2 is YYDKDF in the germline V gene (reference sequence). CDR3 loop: CATRPDRVNTGELFF. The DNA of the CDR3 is TGTGCCACCAGGCCGGACAGGGTGAACACCGGGGAGCTGTTTTTT.

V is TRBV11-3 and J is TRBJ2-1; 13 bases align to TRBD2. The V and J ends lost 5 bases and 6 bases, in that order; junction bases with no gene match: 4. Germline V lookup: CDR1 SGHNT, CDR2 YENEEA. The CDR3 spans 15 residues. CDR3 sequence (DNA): TGTGCCAGCAGCCCGACTAGCGGGAGGCCCAATGAGCAGTTCTTC. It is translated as CASSPTSGRPNEQFF. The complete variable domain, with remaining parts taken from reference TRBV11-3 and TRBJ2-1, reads EAGVVQSPRYKIIEKKQPVAFWCNPISGHNTLYWYLQNLGQGPELLIRYENEEAVDDSQLPKDRFSAERLKGVDSTLKIQPAELGDSAVYLCASSPTSGRPNEQFFGPGTRLTVL.

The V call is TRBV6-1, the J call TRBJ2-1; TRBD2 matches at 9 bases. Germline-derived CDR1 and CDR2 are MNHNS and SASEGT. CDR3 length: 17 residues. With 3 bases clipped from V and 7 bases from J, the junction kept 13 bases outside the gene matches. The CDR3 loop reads CASSDRASGAPDNEQFF. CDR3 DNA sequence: TGTGCCAGCAGTGACAGGGCTAGCGGGGCTCCTGATAATGAGCAGTTCTTC.

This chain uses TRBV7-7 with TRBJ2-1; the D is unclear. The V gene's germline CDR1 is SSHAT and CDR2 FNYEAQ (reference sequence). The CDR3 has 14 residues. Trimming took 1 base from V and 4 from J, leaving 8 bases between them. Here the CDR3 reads CASSLDGRYNEQFF. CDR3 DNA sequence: TGTGCCAGCAGCTTAGATGGGCGGTACAATGAGCAGTTCTTC.

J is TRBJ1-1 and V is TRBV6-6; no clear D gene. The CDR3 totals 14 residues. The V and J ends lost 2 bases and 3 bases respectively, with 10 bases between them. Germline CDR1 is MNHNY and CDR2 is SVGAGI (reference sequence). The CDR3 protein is CASSYKVGDTEAFF. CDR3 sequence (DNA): TGTGCCAGCAGTTACAAGGTGGGCGACACTGAAGCTTTCTTT.

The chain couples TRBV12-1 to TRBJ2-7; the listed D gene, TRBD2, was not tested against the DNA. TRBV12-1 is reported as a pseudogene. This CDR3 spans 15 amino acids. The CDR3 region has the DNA TGTGCCAGCAGCTTTAGGAACCCGTTGGACTCCGAGCAGTACGTC. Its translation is CASSFRNPLDSEQYV.

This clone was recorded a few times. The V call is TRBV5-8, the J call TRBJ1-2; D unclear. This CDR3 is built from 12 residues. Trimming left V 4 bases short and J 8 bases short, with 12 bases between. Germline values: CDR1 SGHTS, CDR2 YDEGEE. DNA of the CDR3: TGTGCCAGCAGCACAGAGATCCGGGGCTACACCTTC. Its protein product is CASSTEIRGYTF.

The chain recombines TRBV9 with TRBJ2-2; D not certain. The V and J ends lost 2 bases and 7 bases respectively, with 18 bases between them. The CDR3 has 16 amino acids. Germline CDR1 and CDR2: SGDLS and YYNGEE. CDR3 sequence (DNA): TGTGCCAGCAGCGTGGCTAACTCACATTTTGGCGGGGAGCTGTTTTTT. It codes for CASSVANSHFGGELFF.

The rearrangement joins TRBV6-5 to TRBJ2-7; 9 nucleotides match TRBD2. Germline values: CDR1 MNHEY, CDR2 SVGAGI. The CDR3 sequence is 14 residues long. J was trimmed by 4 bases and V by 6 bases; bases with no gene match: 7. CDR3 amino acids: CASSPSGRRYEQYF. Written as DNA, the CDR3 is TGTGCCAGCAGCCCAAGCGGGAGGAGGTACGAGCAGTACTTC.

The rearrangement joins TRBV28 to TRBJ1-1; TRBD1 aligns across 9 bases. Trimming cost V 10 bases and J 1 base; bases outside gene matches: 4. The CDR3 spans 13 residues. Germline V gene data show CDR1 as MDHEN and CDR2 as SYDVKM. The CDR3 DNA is TGTGCCACCACAGGGGGCGCGAACACTGAAGCTTTCTTT. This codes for CATTGGANTEAFF.

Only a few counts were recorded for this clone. The CDR3 sequence is CATKALGVITEAFF. In nucleotides, the CDR3 is TGTGCCACGAAGGCGTTAGGGGTTATCACTGAAGCTTTCTTT. The chain employs TRBV10-3 and TRBJ1-1, with a weak D call TRBD1 (5 bases). Germline CDR1 reads ENHRY; CDR2 reads SYGVKD. V was pared by 10 bases and J by 4 bases, with 19 bases between. There are 14 residues in the CDR3.

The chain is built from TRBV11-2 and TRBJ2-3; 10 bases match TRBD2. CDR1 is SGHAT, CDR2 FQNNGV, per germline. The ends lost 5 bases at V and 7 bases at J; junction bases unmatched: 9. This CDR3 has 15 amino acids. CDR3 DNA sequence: TGTGCCAGCAGCCCTCTTAGCGGGGGGCTCCATACGCAGTATTTT. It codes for CASSPLSGGLHTQYF.

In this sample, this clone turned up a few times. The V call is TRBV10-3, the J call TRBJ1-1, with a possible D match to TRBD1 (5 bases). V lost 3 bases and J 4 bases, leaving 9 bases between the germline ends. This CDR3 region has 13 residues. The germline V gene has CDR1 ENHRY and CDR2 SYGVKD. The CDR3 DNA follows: TGTGCCATCAGTGATGGGGGGAGCACTGAAGCTTTCTTT. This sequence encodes CAISDGGSTEAFF.